This record concerns one T cell receptor (beta chain) sequence. Per the original data handling: Amplified reference gene primers provided the basis for estimating nucleated cell counts. Clones were sequenced by immunoSEQ multiplex PCR, and TCRdb holds only the in-frame ones, with some missing. V and J calls and clone size are as listed in that table; D and trimming were resolved from the DNA. The sample lists almost 55,000 clones, 87% seen once, with roughly 8% in the top ten. The sample is drawn from a study of blood T cell repertoires in COVID-19. Study in general: T cells, B-cell-depleted T cells, or PBMCs supplied cDNA or gDNA.

Germline CDR1 and CDR2: GTSNPN and SVGIG (reference sequence). The CDR3 runs 15 residues. The J segment lost 4 bases and the V segment lost 4 bases, leaving 7 bases of the junction unmatched. The origin of this receptor is a man aged 50-60 years with active COVID-19. The genes are TRBV30 and TRBJ1-4, with 9 bases fitting TRBD1. Sequencing was performed on peripheral blood. The CDR3 sequence is CAWTRSTGGNEKLFF. CDR3 nucleotides: TGTGCCTGGACCAGATCGACAGGGGGTAATGAAAAACTGTTTTTT.